One and the same sample provided the 28 T cell receptor beta chains below, sequenced in a study of radiotherapy plus CTLA-4 blockade in lung cancer. TCRdb's copy holds only in-frame clones and misses some; the assay was immunoSEQ multiplex PCR. There are about 62,000 clones in the sample; roughly four fifths occur only once, and 2.5% to 3% lies in the top ten. The input for sequencing was peripheral blood, taken from a patient treated with radiotherapy plus ipilimumab. Receptors were obtained from a human donor with non-small cell lung cancer who had a complete response to radiotherapy plus ipilimumab.

The gene calls are TRBV15 and TRBJ1-5; 12 nucleotides line up with TRBD1. The CDR3 contains 16 residues. Trimming at V came to 3 bases and at J to 7 bases, leaving 7 bases not matched to a gene. CDR1 and CDR2 from the germline V gene are LNHNV and YYDKDF (reference sequence). The chain's CDR3 is CATSSYGTGGRQPQHF. For the CDR3, the DNA is TGTGCCACCAGCAGCTACGGGACAGGGGGCAGACAGCCCCAGCATTTT.

On this clone itself: Other DNA sequences of this sample code for an identical CDR3. The rearrangement uses TRBV10-1 and TRBJ2-2; 9 bases map to TRBD2. The CDR3 sequence is 16 residues long. Germline-derived CDR1 and CDR2 are WNHNN and SYGVQD (reference sequence). J was trimmed by 2 bases and V by 2 bases; bases with no gene match: 3. CDR3 loop: CASSEGGGGNTGELFF. The CDR3 DNA sequence: TGCGCCAGCAGTGAGGGCGGGGGGGGAAACACCGGGGAGCTGTTTTTT.

In nucleotides, the CDR3 is TGTGCCTGGAGTGGACAGGGAGGTGAAAAACTGTTTTTT. It is translated as CAWSGQGGEKLFF. The chain combines TRBV30 with TRBJ1-4; the match to TRBD1 covers 7 bases. There are 13 residues in the CDR3. CDR1 is GTSNPN and CDR2 is SVGIG in the germline V gene (reference sequence). V lost 1 base, J lost 7 bases, and 3 bases stayed unmatched.

The chain uses TRBV7-8 and TRBJ2-5; the match to TRBD2 covers 9 bases. J was trimmed by 11 bases and V by 0 bases; bases with no gene match: 10. The CDR3 runs to 15 residues. CDR1 SGHVS and CDR2 FQNEAQ come from the germline V gene. CDR3 in DNA: TGTGCCAGCAGCTTAGCCGGCGGGAGGGCCTGGGAGCAGTACTTC. This codes for CASSLAGGRAWEQYF.

A few counts support this clone. The V gene is TRBV6-1, the J gene TRBJ2-6, with TRBD2 as a possible D gene (6 bases). This CDR3 region has 15 residues. Germline V gives CDR1 MNHNS, CDR2 SASEGT. Deletions cut 7 bases from V and 4 bases from J, with 14 bases between. The CDR3 DNA reads as TGTGCCAGCAATGCGGGATTGAGGGGGGCCAACGTCCTGACTTTC. This sequence encodes CASNAGLRGANVLTF.

The rearrangement uses TRBV7-3 and TRBJ2-5; TRBD2 is a possible D gene (6 bases). V was pared by 5 bases and J by 5 bases, with 12 bases between. Germline V CDR1 and CDR2: SGHTA, FQGTGA. The CDR3 loop spans 13 amino acids. CDR3 DNA sequence: TGTGCCAGCAGCCCGACTAGTACGGAGACCCAGTACTTC. Amino acid sequence: CASSPTSTETQYF. Together with reference TRBV7-3 and TRBJ2-5, the CDR3 gives the full variable domain: GAGVSQTPSNKVTEKGKYVELRCDPISGHTALYWYRQSLGQGPEFLIYFQGTGAADDSGLPNDRFFAVRPEGSVSTLKIQRTERGDSAVYLCASSPTSTETQYFGPGTRLLVL.

The chain is built from TRBV30 and TRBJ2-7; D perhaps matches TRBD1 (6 bases). Germline CDR1 reads GTSNPN; CDR2 reads SVGIG (reference sequence). The CDR3 runs to 11 residues. CDR3 nucleotides: TGTGGGGCCCTCAGGGGCTACGAGCAGTACTTC. Translation gives CGALRGYEQYF.

The chain carries TRBV6-5 and TRBJ1-2, with D perhaps matching TRBD1 (5 bases). The V gene lost 2 bases and the J gene lost 0 bases, with 10 bases spanning the gap. The CDR3 extends over 15 amino acids. Germline values: CDR1 MNHEY, CDR2 SVGAGI. CDR3 loop: CASSYPTESNYGYTF. CDR3 in DNA: TGTGCCAGCAGTTACCCGACAGAGTCTAACTATGGCTACACCTTC.

This sequence joins TRBV7-8 and TRBJ2-1, with 10 bases matching TRBD2. V was pared by 7 bases and J by 6 bases, with 3 bases of the junction left unmatched. The CDR3 is made up of 13 amino acids. Germline loops: CDR1 SGHVS, CDR2 FQNEAQ. CDR3 sequence (DNA): TGTGCCAGCACCGGGACTAGCGTCAATGAGCAGTTCTTC. Its protein is CASTGTSVNEQFF.

The chain employs TRBV6-5 and TRBJ1-1; the D gene is possibly TRBD1 (5 bases). The V gene's germline CDR1 is MNHEY and CDR2 SVGAGI. This CDR3 comprises 14 residues. The germline V and J ends were trimmed by 3 bases and 2 bases, with 10 bases remaining between them. The CDR3 sequence is CASSYIQVNTEAFF. CDR3 bases: TGTGCCAGCAGTTATATACAGGTAAACACTGAAGCTTTCTTT.

This chain links TRBV6-5 with TRBJ1-2; no firm D call. Per germline, CDR1 MNHEY and CDR2 SVGAGI. This CDR3 region has 13 residues. V was clipped by 6 bases and J by 2 bases, with 10 bases between them. CDR3 sequence reads: CASRRTGNYGYTF. The DNA for the CDR3 is TGTGCCAGCAGGCGGACGGGGAACTATGGCTACACCTTC.

The chain is built from TRBV19 and TRBJ1-5; D might be TRBD1 (6 bases). This CDR3 is built from 17 residues. The V gene's germline CDR1 is LNHDA and CDR2 SQIVND (reference sequence). Trimming left V 6 bases short and J 6 bases short, with 24 bases between. CDR3 residues: CASSLLEGPGARQPQHF. CDR3 DNA sequence: TGTGCCAGTAGCCTACTAGAAGGGCCAGGGGCCCGTCAGCCCCAGCATTTT.

The table lists this clone with a few counts. The chain combines TRBV10-3 with TRBJ2-2; D might be TRBD2 (6 bases). Trimming stripped 8 bases from V and 1 base from J, with 8 bases between. There are 13 residues in the CDR3. Germline values: CDR1 ENHRY, CDR2 SYGVKD. The CDR3: CAIGGLNTGELFF. In nucleotides, the CDR3 is TGTGCCATCGGGGGACTGAACACCGGGGAGCTGTTTTTT.

The chain recombines TRBV9 with TRBJ2-2, with 7 bases aligning to TRBD1. The CDR3 is 17 residues long. The germline V gene has CDR1 SGDLS and CDR2 YYNGEE. The trim removed 1 base at V and 8 bases at J, leaving 14 bases unmatched. The CDR3 loop is CASSVTGTVGRRGELFF. The DNA of the CDR3 is TGTGCCAGCAGCGTAACCGGGACAGTCGGACGGAGGGGGGAGCTGTTTTTT.

This chain connects TRBV27 to TRBJ2-5; the match to TRBD1 covers 8 bases. The V gene's germline CDR1 is MNHEY and CDR2 SMNVEV (reference sequence). This CDR3 contains 14 residues. J was trimmed by 4 bases and V by 5 bases; bases with no gene match: 6. The CDR3 sequence: CASSPRQGRETQYF. DNA of the CDR3: TGTGCCAGCAGTCCAAGACAGGGGAGAGAGACCCAGTACTTC.

This chain connects TRBV28 to TRBJ2-4; no firm D call. Per germline, CDR1 MDHEN and CDR2 SYDVKM. V lost 5 bases and J 0 bases, leaving 14 bases between the germline ends. The CDR3 extends over 16 amino acids. The CDR3 nucleotides read TGTGCCAGCAGTGCATCAACATCTTTAGCCAAAAACATTCAGTACTTC. Protein product: CASSASTSLAKNIQYF.

The V call is TRBV19, the J call TRBJ2-3; D is undetermined. The CDR3 runs to 14 residues. Germline values: CDR1 LNHDA, CDR2 SQIVND (reference sequence). The ends were cut back, 1 base at V and 5 bases at J, with 10 bases in the middle. The CDR3 nucleotides read TGTGCCAGTAGTATAGCCCTGCGGCAAGATACGCAGTATTTT. This codes for CASSIALRQDTQYF. The variable domain in full, completed from reference TRBV19 and TRBJ2-3, reads DGGITQSPKYLFRKEGQNVTLSCEQNLNHDAMYWYRQDPGQGLRLIYYSQIVNDFQKGDIAEGYSVSREKKESFPLTVTSAQKNPTAFYLCASSIALRQDTQYFGPGTRLTVL.

V gene TRBV6-5 combines with J gene TRBJ2-7; tentative D call: TRBD1 (6 bases). V shed 2 bases and J shed 2 bases, with 13 bases lying between them. CDR1 is MNHEY, CDR2 SVGAGI, per germline. There are 15 residues in the CDR3. The CDR3 spells CASSYQGPNPYEQYF. In DNA form, the CDR3 reads TGTGCCAGCAGTTACCAGGGGCCCAACCCCTACGAGCAGTACTTC.

Notes on this clone: Other DNA sequences in the sample encode the same CDR3. The genes are TRBV18 and TRBJ2-7; tentative D call: TRBD2 (5 bases). The CDR3 length is 14 residues. V gave up 0 bases and J gave up 5 bases, with 11 bases separating them. Germline loops: CDR1 KGHSH, CDR2 LQKENI. CDR3 bases: TGTGCCAGCTCACCACCTAGCGTCCAACACGAGCAGTACTTC. This gives the protein CASSPPSVQHEQYF.

V usage is TRBV5-1 and J usage is TRBJ2-2; D ambiguous. V was cut by 4 bases and J by 4 bases, with 11 bases left in between. The CDR3 has 14 amino acids. Germline CDR1 reads SGHRS; CDR2 reads YFSETQ. CDR3: CASSESSLTGELFF. CDR3 sequence (DNA): TGCGCCAGCAGCGAGAGCTCACTCACCGGGGAGCTGTTTTTT.

The chain has TRBV6-6 and TRBJ2-7, with TRBD1 matching over 8 bases. There are 15 residues in the CDR3. Germline loops: CDR1 MNHNY, CDR2 SVGAGI (reference sequence). V shed 2 bases and J 9 bases; nucleotides not matched to a gene: 12. The chain's CDR3 is CASSYPQGALIGQYF. The CDR3 coding sequence is TGTGCCAGCAGTTACCCTCAGGGGGCTTTAATCGGGCAGTACTTC.

The rearrangement joins TRBV15 to TRBJ1-4, with D unclear. Trimming took off 5 bases at V and 4 bases at J, with 17 bases between the two ends. Per the germline V gene, CDR1 is LNHNV and CDR2 is YYDKDF (reference sequence). The CDR3 consists of 16 residues. CDR3 in amino acids: CATSSRRRQSNEKLFF. The CDR3 DNA reads as TGTGCCACCAGCTCCAGGAGGCGGCAGAGTAATGAAAAACTGTTTTTT.

This clone was seen a few times. J is TRBJ2-1 and V is TRBV5-1; D uncertain. CDR1 and CDR2 (germline): SGHRS, YFSETQ. The CDR3 is made up of 14 amino acids. Trimming removed 7 bases from V and 1 base from J, with 12 bases in between. The CDR3 spells CASGWVGSYNEQFF. The DNA of the CDR3 is TGCGCCAGCGGTTGGGTCGGGTCCTACAATGAGCAGTTCTTC.

The chain carries TRBV21-1 and TRBJ2-1; the table assigns TRBD2, which was not confirmed against the DNA. TRBV21-1 is flagged as a pseudogene. The CDR3 length is 18 residues. The CDR3 DNA sequence: TGTGCCAGCAGCAAAGGAAAAATACGGGGAAACCCCTACAATGAGCAGTTCTTC. This sequence encodes CASSKGKIRGNPYNEQFF.

V is TRBV9 and J is TRBJ1-1, with D perhaps TRBD1 (5 bases). Germline V CDR1 and CDR2: SGDLS, YYNGEE. Trimming removed 0 bases at V and 4 bases at J, with 16 bases between. The CDR3 length is 16 residues. CDR3 sequence: CASSVATGGGATEAFF. Here the CDR3 DNA reads TGTGCCAGCAGCGTAGCTACGGGGGGGGGTGCCACTGAAGCTTTCTTT.

J is TRBJ1-2 and V is TRBV6-5; no definite D call. This CDR3 comprises 12 residues. Looked up from germline, CDR1 is MNHEY and CDR2 is SVGAGI. Deletions cut 0 bases from V and 8 bases from J, with 7 bases between. CDR3 nucleotide sequence: TGTGCCAGCAGTTACTCAGGAGGGGGCTACACCTTC. Protein sequence: CASSYSGGGYTF.

This clone was seen a handful of times. V gene TRBV18 combines with J gene TRBJ1-4; no firm D call. CDR3 length: 13 residues. The V end was cut by 1 base, the J end by 4 bases, with 4 bases between. CDR1 and CDR2 (germline): KGHSH, LQKENI. CDR3 sequence: CASSPLVNEKLFF. The CDR3 DNA follows: TGTGCCAGCTCACCACTAGTTAATGAAAAACTGTTTTTT. The entire variable domain, with the rest obtained from reference TRBV18 and TRBJ1-4, is as follows: NAGVMQNPRHLVRRRGQEARLRCSPMKGHSHVYWYRQLPEEGLKFMVYLQKENIIDESGMPKERFSAEFPKEGPSILRIQQVVRGDSAAYFCASSPLVNEKLFFGSGTQLSVL.

The rearrangement joins TRBV27 to TRBJ1-2, with a tentative D call TRBD1 (5 bases). The CDR3 has 13 amino acids. From germline, CDR1 is MNHEY and CDR2 SMNVEV (reference sequence). V was clipped by 6 bases and J by 2 bases, with 10 bases between them. For the CDR3, the DNA is TGTGCCAGCAGAGGACAACGAAACTATGGCTACACCTTC. Translating gives CASRGQRNYGYTF.